What follows describes a single T cell receptor (beta chain). TCRdb's copy holds only in-frame clones and misses some; the assay was immunoSEQ multiplex PCR. The top ten hold about a tenth of the sample, which has under 15,000 clones, 75% to 85% seen once. Germline V gene lookup returns CDR1 MGHRA and CDR2 YSYEKL. This CDR3 has 14 amino acids. The V and J ends lost 3 bases and 7 bases, in that order; junction bases with no gene match: 4. The data originate from a study of T cell repertoires in ileal Crohn's disease. Specified time point: neoterminal ileum biopsy at postoperative endoscopy, about 6 months after surgery.

The J gene is TRBJ2-5, the V gene TRBV4-1, with 11 bases that match TRBD2. The source is an adult with Crohn's disease. Material: ileal tissue. The CDR3 DNA reads as TGCGCCAGCAGCCAGAGACTAGCGGGGAGGACCCAGTACTTC. Protein product: CASSQRLAGRTQYF.